This T cell receptor beta chain was captured in a study of T cells in Graves' hyperthyroidism and ophthalmopathy. Study-level findings and limits: In blood, most of the thyroid clonotypes expanded above 0.001 were also present.

RNA transcripts yielded amplified TCR beta CDR3 regions. Carried out on the TCR CDR3, a first-round RT-PCR used the HTBI primer set. TCRdb re-called the multiplex PCR reads through MiXCR, storing one row per CDR3 protein. Here the sample spans about 380,000 distinct CDR3 sequences, approximately 13% being singletons. The CDR3 covers 16 residues. V lost 6 bases and J lost 3; bases outside the gene matches: 10. As regards this clonotype: Its specificity is unknown.

The source is an older woman with Graves' hyperthyroidism. The specimen sequenced was blood. The V and J genes are TRBV12-3 or TRBV12-4 and TRBJ2-3; 9 nucleotides line up with TRBD2. CDR3 in amino acids: CASRPSSGKGTDTQYF. CDR3 DNA sequence: TGTGCCAGCAGACCATCTAGCGGGAAGGGGACAGATACGCAGTATTTT.